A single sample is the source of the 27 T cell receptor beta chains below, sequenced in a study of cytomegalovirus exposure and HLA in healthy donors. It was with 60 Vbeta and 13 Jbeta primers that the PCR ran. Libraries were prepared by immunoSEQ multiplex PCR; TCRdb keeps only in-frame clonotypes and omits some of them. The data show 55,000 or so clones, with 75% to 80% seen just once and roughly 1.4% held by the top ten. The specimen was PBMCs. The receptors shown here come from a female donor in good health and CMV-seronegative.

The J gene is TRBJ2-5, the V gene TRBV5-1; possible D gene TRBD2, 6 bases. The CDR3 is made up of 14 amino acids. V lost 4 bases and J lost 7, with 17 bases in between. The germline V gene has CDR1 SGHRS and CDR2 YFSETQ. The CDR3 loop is CASSAGLVKGTQYF. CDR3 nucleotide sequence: TGCGCCAGCAGCGCGGGACTCGTAAAAGGGACCCAGTACTTC.

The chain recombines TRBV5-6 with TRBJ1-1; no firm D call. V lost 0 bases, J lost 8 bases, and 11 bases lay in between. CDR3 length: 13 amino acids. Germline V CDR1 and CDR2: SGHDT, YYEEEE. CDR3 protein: CASSLGRRVEAFF. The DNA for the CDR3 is TGTGCCAGCAGCTTGGGGAGGAGAGTCGAAGCTTTCTTT.

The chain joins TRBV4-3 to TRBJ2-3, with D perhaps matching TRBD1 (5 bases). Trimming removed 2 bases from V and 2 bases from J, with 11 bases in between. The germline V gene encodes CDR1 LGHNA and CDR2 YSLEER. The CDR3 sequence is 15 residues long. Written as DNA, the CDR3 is TGCGCCAGCAGCCAATTACGACAGAACACAGATACGCAGTATTTT. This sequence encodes CASSQLRQNTDTQYF.

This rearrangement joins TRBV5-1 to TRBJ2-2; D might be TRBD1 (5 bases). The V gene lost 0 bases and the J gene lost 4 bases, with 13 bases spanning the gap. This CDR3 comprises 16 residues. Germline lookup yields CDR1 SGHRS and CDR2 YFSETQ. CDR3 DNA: TGCGCCAGCAGCTTGGCGGTGACAGCCCCCACCGGGGAGCTGTTTTTT. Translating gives CASSLAVTAPTGELFF.

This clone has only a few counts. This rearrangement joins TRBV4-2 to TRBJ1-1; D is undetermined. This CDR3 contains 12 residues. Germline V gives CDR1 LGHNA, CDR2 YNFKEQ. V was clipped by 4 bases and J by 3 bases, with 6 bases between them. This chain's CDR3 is CASSPGDTEAFF. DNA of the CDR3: TGTGCCAGCAGCCCGGGTGACACTGAAGCTTTCTTT.

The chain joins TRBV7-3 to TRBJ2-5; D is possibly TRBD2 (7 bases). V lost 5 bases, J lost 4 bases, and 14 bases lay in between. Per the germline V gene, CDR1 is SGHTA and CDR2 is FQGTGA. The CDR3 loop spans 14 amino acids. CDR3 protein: CASSPGGARETQYF. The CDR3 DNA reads TGTGCCAGCAGCCCTGGGGGGGCCAGAGAGACCCAGTACTTC.

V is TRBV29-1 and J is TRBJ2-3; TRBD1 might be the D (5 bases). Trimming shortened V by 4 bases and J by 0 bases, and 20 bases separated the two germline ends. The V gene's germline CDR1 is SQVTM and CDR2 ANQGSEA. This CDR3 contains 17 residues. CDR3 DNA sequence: TGCAGCGTTGGAACCGTGGGGCGGAGAAGCAGCACAGATACGCAGTATTTT. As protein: CSVGTVGRRSSTDTQYF.

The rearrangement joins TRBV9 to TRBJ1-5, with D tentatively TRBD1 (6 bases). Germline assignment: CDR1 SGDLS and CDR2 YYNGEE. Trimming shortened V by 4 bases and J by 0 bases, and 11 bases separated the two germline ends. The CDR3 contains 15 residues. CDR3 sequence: CASSNGQNSNQPQHF. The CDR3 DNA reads TGTGCCAGCAGCAACGGACAGAATAGCAATCAGCCCCAGCATTTT.

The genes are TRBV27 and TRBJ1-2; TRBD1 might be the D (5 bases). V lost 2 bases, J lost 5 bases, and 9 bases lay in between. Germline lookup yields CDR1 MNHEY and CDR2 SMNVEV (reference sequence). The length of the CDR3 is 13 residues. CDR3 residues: CASSLGAGYGYTF. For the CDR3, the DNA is TGTGCCAGCAGTTTAGGGGCAGGATATGGCTACACCTTC.

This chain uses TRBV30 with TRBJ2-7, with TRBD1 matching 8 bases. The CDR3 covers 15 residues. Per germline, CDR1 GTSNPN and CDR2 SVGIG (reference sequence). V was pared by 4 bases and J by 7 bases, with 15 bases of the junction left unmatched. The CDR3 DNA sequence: TGTGCCTGGATTGGACAGGGACGGGGAGAGGGTGAGCAGTACTTC. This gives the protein CAWIGQGRGEGEQYF.

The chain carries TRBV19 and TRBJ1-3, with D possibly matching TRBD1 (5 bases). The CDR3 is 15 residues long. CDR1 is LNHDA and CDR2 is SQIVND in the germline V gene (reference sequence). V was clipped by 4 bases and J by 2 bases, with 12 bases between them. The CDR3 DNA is TGTGCCAGTAGTACACAGACAGCGACTGGAAACACCATATATTTT. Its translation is CASSTQTATGNTIYF.

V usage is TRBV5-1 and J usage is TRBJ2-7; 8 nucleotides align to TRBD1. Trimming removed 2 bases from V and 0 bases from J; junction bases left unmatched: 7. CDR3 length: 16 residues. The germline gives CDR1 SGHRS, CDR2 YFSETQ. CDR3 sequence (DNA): TGCGCCAGCAGCTTAACCGGGGGACAGGTCTCCTACGAGCAGTACTTC. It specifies CASSLTGGQVSYEQYF.

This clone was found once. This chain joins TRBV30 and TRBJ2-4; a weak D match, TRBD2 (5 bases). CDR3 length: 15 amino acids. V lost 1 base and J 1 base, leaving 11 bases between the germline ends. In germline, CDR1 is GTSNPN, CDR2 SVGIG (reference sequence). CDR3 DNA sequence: TGTGCCTGGAGTGCTACTAGAGTGGCCAAAAACATTCAGTACTTC. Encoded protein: CAWSATRVAKNIQYF.

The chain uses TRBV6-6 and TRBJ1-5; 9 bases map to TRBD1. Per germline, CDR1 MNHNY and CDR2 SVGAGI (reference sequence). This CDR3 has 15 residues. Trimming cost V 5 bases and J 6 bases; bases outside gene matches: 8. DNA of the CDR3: TGTGCCAGCAGTCTTACAGGGGGCGCGGGTCAGCCCCAGCATTTT. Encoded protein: CASSLTGGAGQPQHF.

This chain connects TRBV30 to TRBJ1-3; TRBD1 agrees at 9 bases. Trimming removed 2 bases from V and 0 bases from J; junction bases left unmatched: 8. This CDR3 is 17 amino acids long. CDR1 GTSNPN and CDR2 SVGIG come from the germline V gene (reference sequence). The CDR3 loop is CAWSKGKTGGSGNTIYF. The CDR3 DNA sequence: TGTGCCTGGAGTAAGGGAAAGACAGGGGGCTCTGGAAACACCATATATTTT.

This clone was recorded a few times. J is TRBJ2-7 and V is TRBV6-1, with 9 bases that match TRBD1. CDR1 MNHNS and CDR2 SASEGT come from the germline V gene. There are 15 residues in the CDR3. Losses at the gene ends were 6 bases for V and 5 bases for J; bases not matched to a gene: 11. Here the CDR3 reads CASRVTGGRGDEQYF. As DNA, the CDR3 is TGTGCCAGCAGGGTAACAGGGGGCAGGGGGGACGAGCAGTACTTC.

The CDR3 protein is CASSAGTITYEQYF. In DNA form, the CDR3 reads TGTGCCAGCAGTGCCGGGACAATCACCTACGAGCAGTACTTC. This chain connects TRBV6-1 to TRBJ2-7; D might be TRBD1 (6 bases). The CDR3 length is 14 residues. V lost 4 bases and J lost 2, with 12 bases in between. CDR1 and CDR2 (germline): MNHNS, SASEGT.

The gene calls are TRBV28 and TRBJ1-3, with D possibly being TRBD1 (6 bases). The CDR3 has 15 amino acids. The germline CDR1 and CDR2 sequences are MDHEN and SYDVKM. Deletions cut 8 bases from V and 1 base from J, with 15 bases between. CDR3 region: CASFLGGASGNTIYF. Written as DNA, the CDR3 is TGTGCCAGCTTTCTGGGGGGGGCTTCTGGAAACACCATATATTTT.

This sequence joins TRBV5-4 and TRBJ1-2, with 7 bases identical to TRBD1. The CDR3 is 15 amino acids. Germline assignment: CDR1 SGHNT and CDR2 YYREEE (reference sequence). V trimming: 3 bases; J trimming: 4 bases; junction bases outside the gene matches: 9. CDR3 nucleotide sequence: TGTGCCAGCAGCTCCAGGGCAGGGGGGATCTATGGCTACACCTTC. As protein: CASSSRAGGIYGYTF. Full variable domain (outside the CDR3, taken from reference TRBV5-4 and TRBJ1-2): ETGVTQSPTHLIKTRGQQVTLRCSSQSGHNTVSWYQQALGQGPQFIFQYYREEENGRGNFPPRFSGLQFPNYSSELNVNALELDDSALYLCASSSRAGGIYGYTFGSGTRLTVV.

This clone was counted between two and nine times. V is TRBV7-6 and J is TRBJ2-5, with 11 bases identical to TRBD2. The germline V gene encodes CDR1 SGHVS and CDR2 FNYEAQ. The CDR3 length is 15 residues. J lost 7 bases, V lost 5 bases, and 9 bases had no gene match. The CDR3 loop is CASSRLAGSGGTQYF. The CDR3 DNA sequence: TGTGCCAGCAGCAGACTAGCGGGGAGTGGAGGGACCCAGTACTTC. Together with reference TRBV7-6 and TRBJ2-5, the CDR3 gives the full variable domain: GAGVSQSPRYKVTKRGQDVALRCDPISGHVSLYWYRQALGQGPEFLTYFNYEAQQDKSGLPNDRFSAERPEGSISTLTIQRTEQRDSAMYRCASSRLAGSGGTQYFGPGTRLLVL.

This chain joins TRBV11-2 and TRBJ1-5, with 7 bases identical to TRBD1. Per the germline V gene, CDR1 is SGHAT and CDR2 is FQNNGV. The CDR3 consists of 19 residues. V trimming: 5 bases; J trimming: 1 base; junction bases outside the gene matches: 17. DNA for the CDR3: TGTGCCAGCAGCCCCGCGGGGCAGGGGGTTGCTCGCAGCAATCAGCCCCAGCATTTT. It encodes CASSPAGQGVARSNQPQHF. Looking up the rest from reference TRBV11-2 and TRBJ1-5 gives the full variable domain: EAGVAQSPRYKIIEKRQSVAFWCNPISGHATLYWYQQILGQGPKLLIQFQNNGVVDDSQLPKDRFSAERLKGVDSTLKIQPAKLEDSAVYLCASSPAGQGVARSNQPQHFGDGTRLSIL.

In DNA, the CDR3 is TGTGCCACGATACTTCGCTGGGGAGCCTACAATGAGCAGTTCTTC. Translation gives CATILRWGAYNEQFF. The chain links TRBV6-4 to TRBJ2-1; a weak D match, TRBD2 (5 bases). Germline CDR1 is MRHNA and CDR2 is SNTAGT. This CDR3 region has 15 residues. Deletions cut 10 bases from V and 2 bases from J, with 18 bases between.

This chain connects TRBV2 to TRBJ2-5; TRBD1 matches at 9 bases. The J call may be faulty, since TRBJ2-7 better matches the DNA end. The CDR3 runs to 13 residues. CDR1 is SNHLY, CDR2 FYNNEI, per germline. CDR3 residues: CANRDRASYEQYF. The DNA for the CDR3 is TGTGCCAACAGGGACAGGGCCTCCTACGAGCAGTACTTC.

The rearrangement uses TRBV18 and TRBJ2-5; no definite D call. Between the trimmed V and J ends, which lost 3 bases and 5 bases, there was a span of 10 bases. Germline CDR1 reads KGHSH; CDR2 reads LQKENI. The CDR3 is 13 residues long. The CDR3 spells CASSPRTEETQYF. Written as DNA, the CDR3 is TGTGCCAGCTCACCCCGAACAGAGGAGACCCAGTACTTC.

The CDR3 here is CASSLTGGREKLFF. The CDR3 bases are TGCGCCAGCAGCTTGACAGGGGGGAGGGAAAAACTGTTTTTT. This chain uses TRBV5-1 with TRBJ1-4, with 8 bases that match TRBD1. The CDR3 has 14 amino acids. Germline V lookup: CDR1 SGHRS, CDR2 YFSETQ. V trimming: 1 base; J trimming: 8 bases; junction bases outside the gene matches: 4.

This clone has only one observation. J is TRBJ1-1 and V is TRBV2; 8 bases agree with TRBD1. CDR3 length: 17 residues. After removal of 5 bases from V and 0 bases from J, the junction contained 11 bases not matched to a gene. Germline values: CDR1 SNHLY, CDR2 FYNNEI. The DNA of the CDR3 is TGTGCCAGCAGTTTCCCGACAGGGGAGGGGATGAACACTGAAGCTTTCTTT. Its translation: CASSFPTGEGMNTEAFF.

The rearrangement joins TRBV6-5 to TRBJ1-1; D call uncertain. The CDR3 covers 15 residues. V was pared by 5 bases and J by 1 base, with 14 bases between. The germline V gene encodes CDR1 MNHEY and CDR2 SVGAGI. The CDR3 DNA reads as TGTGCCAGCAGTCCCCAGAGGGTGCAGAACACTGAAGCTTTCTTT. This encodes CASSPQRVQNTEAFF.